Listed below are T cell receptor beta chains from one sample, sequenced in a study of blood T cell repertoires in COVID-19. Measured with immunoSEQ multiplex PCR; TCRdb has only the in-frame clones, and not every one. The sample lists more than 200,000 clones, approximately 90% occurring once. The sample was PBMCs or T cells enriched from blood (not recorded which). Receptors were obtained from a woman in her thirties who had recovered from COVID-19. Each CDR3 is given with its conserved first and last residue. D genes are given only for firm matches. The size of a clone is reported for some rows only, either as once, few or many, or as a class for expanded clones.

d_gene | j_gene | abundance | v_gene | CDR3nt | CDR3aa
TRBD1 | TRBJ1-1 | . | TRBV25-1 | TGTGCCAGCAGTGCAACAGGGGTAACGACTGAAGCTTTCTTT | CASSATGVTTEAFF
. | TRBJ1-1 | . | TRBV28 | TGTGCCAGCCTAGACGGATTAGTCACTGAAGCTTTCTTT | CASLDGLVTEAFF
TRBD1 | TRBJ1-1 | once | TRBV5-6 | TGTGCCAGCAGCTGGGGGGACAGAGAAGCTTTCTTT | CASSWGDREAFF
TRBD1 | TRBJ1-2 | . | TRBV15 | TGTGCCACCAGTCGCCGGGACAGGGGCTATGGCTACACCTTC | CATSRRDRGYGYTF
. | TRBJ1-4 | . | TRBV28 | TGTGCCAGCAGCTCAGGGTCAACTAATGAAAAACTGTTTTTT | CASSSGSTNEKLFF
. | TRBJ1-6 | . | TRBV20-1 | TGCAGTGCTAGTAGGACGCTTGACGGGATTTCGGCCCTCCACTTT | CSASRTLDGISALHF
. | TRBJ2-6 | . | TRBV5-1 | TGCGCCAGCAGCTTTCTATCCTCTGGGGCCAACGTCCTGACTTTC | CASSFLSSGANVLTF
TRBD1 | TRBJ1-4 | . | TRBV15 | TGTGCCACCAGGGACAGGCTTAGAACTAATGAAAAACTGTTTTTT | CATRDRLRTNEKLFF
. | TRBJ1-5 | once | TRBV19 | TGTGCCAGTAGTATTTCCAGAAGTCTCAATCAGCCCCAGCATTTT | CASSISRSLNQPQHF
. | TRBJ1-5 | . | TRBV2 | TGTGCCAGCAGTGATAACAGGAATCAGCCCCAGCATTTT | CASSDNRNQPQHF
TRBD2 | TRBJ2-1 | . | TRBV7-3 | TGTGCCAGCAGCTCTAGCGGCCGCTCCTACAATGAGCAGTTCTTC | CASSSSGRSYNEQFF
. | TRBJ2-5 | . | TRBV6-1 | TGTGCCAGCAGTGAACGCGGACAGATACAAGAGACCCAGTACTTC | CASSERGQIQETQYF
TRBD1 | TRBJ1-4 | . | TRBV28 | TGTGCCAGCAGTTCATCTGGACAGGGTGATGAAAAACTGTTTTTT | CASSSSGQGDEKLFF
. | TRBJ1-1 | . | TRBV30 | TGTGCCTGGAGCGTTGGGCGGGTGAACACTGAAGCTTTCTTT | CAWSVGRVNTEAFF
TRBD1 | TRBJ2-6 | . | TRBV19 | TGTGCCAGTACCCTGGACAGGCCTAGAGGCTCTGGGGCCAACGTCCTGACTTTC | CASTLDRPRGSGANVLTF
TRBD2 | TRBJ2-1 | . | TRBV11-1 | TGTGCCAGCAGCCGACTCATAGCGGGCGGGTACAATGAGCAGTTCTTC | CASSRLIAGGYNEQFF
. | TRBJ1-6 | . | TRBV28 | TGTGCCAGCAGTTTATTAGGGGTCTATAATTCACCCCTCCACTTT | CASSLLGVYNSPLHF
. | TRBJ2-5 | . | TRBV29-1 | TGCAGCGTTCGGACAGACACCCCAGAGACCCAGTACTTC | CSVRTDTPETQYF
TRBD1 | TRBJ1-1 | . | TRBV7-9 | TGTGCCAGCAGCCTTGGGACAGGGATGTTTATGAACACTGAAGCTTTCTTT | CASSLGTGMFMNTEAFF
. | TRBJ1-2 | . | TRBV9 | TGTGCCAGCAGCGACCCCTTAGGGGGTACCTATGGCTACACCTTC | CASSDPLGGTYGYTF
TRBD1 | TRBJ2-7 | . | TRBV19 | TGTGCCAGTAGGACAGGGGGTAAAGGCGAGCAGTACTTC | CASRTGGKGEQYF
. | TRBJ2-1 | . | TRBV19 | TGTGCCAGTAGTAATAGGGCTAGCGATGAGCAGTTCTTC | CASSNRASDEQFF
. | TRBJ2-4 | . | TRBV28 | TGTGCCAGCACTTCCACGACAGGCCTCGTGTACTTC | CASTSTTGLVYF
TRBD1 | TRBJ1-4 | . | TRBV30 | TGTGCCTGGAGTGACACCGGGACAGTGAATGAAAAACTGTTTTTT | CAWSDTGTVNEKLFF
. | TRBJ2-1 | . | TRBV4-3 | TGCGCCAGCAGCCGAGAAAGGGGGGGGAGCTCCTACAATGAGCAGTTCTTC | CASSRERGGSSYNEQFF
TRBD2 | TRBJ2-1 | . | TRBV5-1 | TGCGCCAGCAGCACTAGCGGTAGCTCCTACAATGAGCAGTTCTTC | CASSTSGSSYNEQFF
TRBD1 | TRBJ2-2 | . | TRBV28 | TGTGCCAGCAGTCGAATCGGAGACAGGGTATCCGGGGAGCTGTTTTTT | CASSRIGDRVSGELFF
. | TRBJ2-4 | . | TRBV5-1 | TGCGCCAGCAGCTTGGAAATGAATGGGGGGAACATTCAGTACTTC | CASSLEMNGGNIQYF
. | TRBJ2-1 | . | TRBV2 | TGTGCCAGCAGTGAACGGCGGTTGGCTGACAATGAGCAGTTCTTC | CASSERRLADNEQFF
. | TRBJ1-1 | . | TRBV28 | TGTGCCAGCAGTTTATATTATGGAATTATCGGGAGTAACACTGAAGCTTTCTTT | CASSLYYGIIGSNTEAFF
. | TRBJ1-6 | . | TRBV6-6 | TGTGCCAGCAGCCCCGGACAGTATAATTCACCCCTCCACTTT | CASSPGQYNSPLHF
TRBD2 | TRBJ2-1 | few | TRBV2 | TGTGCCAGCAGGTCCCGGGACCGACTAGCGGGAGGCCTAGTCAATGAGCAGTTCTTC | CASRSRDRLAGGLVNEQFF
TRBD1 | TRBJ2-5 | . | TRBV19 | TGTGCCAGTAGGCCAAGACAGGGCCAAGAGACCCAGTACTTC | CASRPRQGQETQYF
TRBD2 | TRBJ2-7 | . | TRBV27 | TGTGCCAGCATGACTAGCGAGTCCTACGAGCAGTACTTC | CASMTSESYEQYF
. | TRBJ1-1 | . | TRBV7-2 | TGTGCCAGCAGCCCCCGACGGGGAGCCCCAGGAAGCGGTGAAGCTTTCTTT | CASSPRRGAPGSGEAFF
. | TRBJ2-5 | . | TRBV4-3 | TGCGCCAGCAGCCAGGAGGGGTTTGAAGAGACCCAGTACTTC | CASSQEGFEETQYF
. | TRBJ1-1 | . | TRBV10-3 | TGTGCCATCAGGATGGACTGGGGGAACACTGAAGCTTTCTTT | CAIRMDWGNTEAFF
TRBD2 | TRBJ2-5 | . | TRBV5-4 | TGTGCCAGCAGCCCGCAGACTAGCGGGGGCCAAGAGACCCAGTACTTC | CASSPQTSGGQETQYF
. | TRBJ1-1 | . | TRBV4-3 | TGCGCCAGCAGCCAAGAAATCCTCGGAGATTATGAAGCTTTCTTT | CASSQEILGDYEAFF
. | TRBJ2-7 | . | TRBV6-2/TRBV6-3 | TGTGCCAGCAGTTACCGCCTAGCGTATGAGCAGTACTTC | CASSYRLAYEQYF
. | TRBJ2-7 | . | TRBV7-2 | TGTGCCAGCAGCCCTCAACAGGGCAACGGGTACGAGCAGTACTTC | CASSPQQGNGYEQYF
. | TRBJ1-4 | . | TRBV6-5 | TGTGCCAGCACGAACGTCGGGGAGGGGGAAAAACTGTTTTTT | CASTNVGEGEKLFF
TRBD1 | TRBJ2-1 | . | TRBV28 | TGTGCCAGCAGCCTTTACAGGACAGGCAATGAGCAGTTCTTC | CASSLYRTGNEQFF
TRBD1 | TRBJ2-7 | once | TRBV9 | TGTGCCAGCAGAGAAGGACAGGGGGCTGGCGAGCAGTACTTC | CASREGQGAGEQYF
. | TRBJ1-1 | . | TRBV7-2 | TGTGCCAGCAGCTTAAATCAGGGCGGTACTGAAGCTTTCTTT | CASSLNQGGTEAFF
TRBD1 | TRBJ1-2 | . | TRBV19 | TGTGCCAGTAGCCACCTGGGACAGGAGATCTATGGCTACACCTTC | CASSHLGQEIYGYTF
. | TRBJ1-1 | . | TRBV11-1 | TGTGCCAGCAGCTCTAGGACAGATTACACTGAAGCTTTCTTT | CASSSRTDYTEAFF
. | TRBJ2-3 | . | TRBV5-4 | TGTGCCAGCAGCTTCTCCGGCCACGGGGAAGATACGCAGTATTTT | CASSFSGHGEDTQYF
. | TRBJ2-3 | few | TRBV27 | TGTGCCAGCAGTTTTTTACCTAGAACCACAGATACGCAGTATTTT | CASSFLPRTTDTQYF
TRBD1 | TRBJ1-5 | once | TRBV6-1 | TGTGCCAGCAGTGAATACGGACAGGGGGCGCATAGCAATCAGCCCCAGCATTTT | CASSEYGQGAHSNQPQHF
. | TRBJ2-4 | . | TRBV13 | TGTGCCAGCAGCTTAGTCGGTGGACTTTTAGCCAAAAACATTCAGTACTTC | CASSLVGGLLAKNIQYF
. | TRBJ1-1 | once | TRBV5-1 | TGCGCCAGCAGCTTGGGTGACTGGAACACTGAAGCTTTCTTT | CASSLGDWNTEAFF
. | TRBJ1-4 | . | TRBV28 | TGTGCCAGCAGTTTTCGGCAGGGATTTGAAAAACTGTTTTTT | CASSFRQGFEKLFF
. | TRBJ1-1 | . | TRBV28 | TGTGCCAGCAGTTTTCTTGGAGTCTTAAGAGAACAGGGGAACACTGAAGCTTTCTTT | CASSFLGVLREQGNTEAFF
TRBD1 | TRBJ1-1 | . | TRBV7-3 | TGTGCCAGCAGCTTAAGACAGGGGAGCACTGAAGCTTTCTTT | CASSLRQGSTEAFF
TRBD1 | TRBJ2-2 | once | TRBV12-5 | TGTGCTAGTGGTTTCGAAGGGACAGGGTACACCGGGGAGCTGTTTTTT | CASGFEGTGYTGELFF
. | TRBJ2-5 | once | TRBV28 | TGTGCCAGCAGTTCCGACGCCTCAGGGACCCAGTACTTC | CASSSDASGTQYF